Following are 21 T cell receptor beta chains from one sample sequenced in a study of cytomegalovirus exposure and HLA in healthy donors. The PCR had 60 Vbeta and 13 Jbeta primers. TCRdb's table, derived via immunoSEQ multiplex PCR, lists solely in-frame clones and lacks some. The repertoire includes about 190,000 clones, approximately 84% of them detected once, and about 0.25% sits in the top ten. The sample consisted of PBMCs. These receptors were taken from a boy aged 5-17 years in good health and CMV-seronegative.

The chain is built from TRBV6-5 and TRBJ1-1; tentatively, D is TRBD1 (5 bases). V gave up 4 bases and J gave up 0 bases, with 12 bases separating them. Germline V gene lookup returns CDR1 MNHEY and CDR2 SVGAGI. This CDR3 has 15 amino acids. The CDR3 is CASSSKGLMNTEAFF. In DNA, the CDR3 is TGTGCCAGCAGTTCGAAGGGACTCATGAACACTGAAGCTTTCTTT.

V and J are TRBV29-1 and TRBJ1-1; D not certain. The CDR3 length is 12 residues. Trimming pared 4 bases from V and 4 bases from J, leaving 10 bases between. CDR1 is SQVTM, CDR2 ANQGSEA, per germline. The CDR3 DNA reads as TGCAGCGTTGGAAGGGCGGGCACTGAAGCTTTCTTT. Translation: CSVGRAGTEAFF.

The V and J genes are TRBV9 and TRBJ2-1, with TRBD2 matching over 9 bases. V was clipped by 0 bases and J by 8 bases; unmatched bases: 6. The CDR3 totals 15 residues. From germline, CDR1 is SGDLS and CDR2 YYNGEE. For the CDR3, the DNA is TGTGCCAGCAGCGTAGTGGGACTAGCAAAGGATGAGCAGTTCTTC. Translation: CASSVVGLAKDEQFF.

The CDR3 DNA is TGTGCCAGCAGCTTACGAGGCGGGAGTGGGTACGAGCAGTACTTC. Translation: CASSLRGGSGYEQYF. This sequence joins TRBV11-2 and TRBJ2-7, with TRBD2 matching over 7 bases. The CDR3 loop spans 15 amino acids. The V segment lost 2 bases and the J segment 4 bases; nucleotides outside the gene matches: 8. In germline, CDR1 is SGHAT, CDR2 FQNNGV.

The chain couples TRBV5-1 to TRBJ2-2, with D perhaps TRBD1 (6 bases). This CDR3 contains 15 residues. CDR1 is SGHRS and CDR2 is YFSETQ in the germline V gene. The ends were cut back, 3 bases at V and 1 base at J, with 10 bases in the middle. In DNA, the CDR3 is TGCGCCAGCAGCTCCCTGGGACAGAACACCGGGGAGCTGTTTTTT. Translating gives CASSSLGQNTGELFF.

In its sample, this clone was seen a few times. The CDR3 sequence: CASKLAGGYEQYF. As DNA, the CDR3 is TGCGCCAGCAAACTAGCGGGGGGCTACGAGCAGTACTTC. This chain joins TRBV5-1 and TRBJ2-7; 12 bases match TRBD2. CDR1 is SGHRS, CDR2 YFSETQ, per germline. V dropped 6 bases and J dropped 3; count of bases not matched to a gene: 1. The CDR3 has 13 amino acids.

J is TRBJ2-5 and V is TRBV5-1, with 7 bases that match TRBD2. CDR3 length equals 13 residues. Trimming took 7 bases from V and 5 from J; bases not matched to a gene: 8. Per the germline V gene, CDR1 is SGHRS and CDR2 is YFSETQ. The chain's CDR3 is CASGGTKGETQYF. CDR3 nucleotide sequence: TGCGCCAGCGGGGGGACTAAGGGCGAGACCCAGTACTTC.

The chain uses TRBV7-3 and TRBJ1-1; 9 nucleotides match TRBD1. Trimming took 5 bases from V and 4 from J; bases not matched to a gene: 5. CDR3 length: 14 residues. CDR1 SGHTA and CDR2 FQGTGA come from the germline V gene. CDR3 protein: CASSETGGGTEAFF. The CDR3 nucleotides read TGTGCCAGCAGCGAGACAGGGGGAGGCACTGAAGCTTTCTTT. Using reference TRBV7-3 and TRBJ1-1 for the parts outside the CDR3, the full variable domain is GAGVSQTPSNKVTEKGKYVELRCDPISGHTALYWYRQSLGQGPEFLIYFQGTGAADDSGLPNDRFFAVRPEGSVSTLKIQRTERGDSAVYLCASSETGGGTEAFFGQGTRLTVV.

The rearrangement uses TRBV5-1 and TRBJ1-1; 7 bases are a match to TRBD1. This CDR3 spans 15 amino acids. CDR1 is SGHRS, CDR2 YFSETQ, per germline. Losses at the gene ends were 0 bases for V and 4 bases for J; bases not matched to a gene: 6. The CDR3 loop reads CASSLEGTVGTEAFF. The CDR3 DNA reads as TGCGCCAGCAGCTTGGAAGGGACAGTAGGCACTGAAGCTTTCTTT.

This clone was seen more than once but under ten times. This rearrangement joins TRBV6-5 to TRBJ2-7, with a tentative D call TRBD2 (7 bases). Germline V gives CDR1 MNHEY, CDR2 SVGAGI. This CDR3 has 14 amino acids. V was shortened by 6 bases and J by 1 base, with 13 bases between the two germline ends. This CDR3 reads CASRTGGRSYEQYF. CDR3 DNA sequence: TGTGCCAGCAGAACGGGGGGCAGGTCCTACGAGCAGTACTTC.

This clone appeared a single time. This chain joins TRBV7-2 and TRBJ2-5; 14 bases line up with TRBD2. There are 16 residues in the CDR3. Trimming removed 5 bases from V and 11 bases from J; junction bases left unmatched: 13. CDR1 is SGHTA and CDR2 is FQGNSA in the germline V gene. The CDR3 nucleotides are TGTGCCAGCAGCGGGGGGACTAGCGGGAGATTGAAGGAGCAGTACTTC. Protein: CASSGGTSGRLKEQYF.

CDR3 sequence (DNA): TGCAGCGCGCCGGGGCAGGGGGCGCTTCGTAGCTCCTACAATGAGCAGTTCTTC. This encodes CSAPGQGALRSSYNEQFF. V gene TRBV29-1 combines with J gene TRBJ2-1; TRBD1 matches at 8 bases. With 7 bases clipped from V and 0 bases from J, the junction kept 17 bases outside the gene matches. Germline CDR1 is SQVTM and CDR2 is ANQGSEA. This CDR3 has 18 amino acids.

This chain uses TRBV9 with TRBJ2-1; 8 nucleotides agree with TRBD2. Per germline, CDR1 SGDLS and CDR2 YYNGEE. V dropped 1 base and J dropped 8; count of bases not matched to a gene: 11. The CDR3 consists of 16 residues. This CDR3 is CASSVLGLGVVDEQFF. CDR3 sequence (DNA): TGTGCCAGCAGCGTACTGGGACTAGGGGTCGTCGATGAGCAGTTCTTC.

The chain combines TRBV7-2 with TRBJ1-5; 11 bases align to TRBD1. In germline, CDR1 is SGHTA, CDR2 FQGNSA. CDR3 length equals 16 residues. V lost 4 bases to trimming and J lost 7 bases; unmatched junction nucleotides: 9. CDR3 protein: CASSSDWTGGDQPQHF. The CDR3 region has the DNA TGTGCCAGCAGCTCGGACTGGACAGGGGGCGACCAGCCCCAGCATTTT.

The V and J genes are TRBV6-5 and TRBJ1-1; D is ambiguous. Looked up from germline, CDR1 is MNHEY and CDR2 is SVGAGI. The CDR3 is 13 residues long. Trimming removed 8 bases from V and 0 bases from J, with 10 bases in between. The CDR3 DNA follows: TGTGCCAGCGGAGCCGGGATGAACACTGAAGCTTTCTTT. Protein sequence: CASGAGMNTEAFF.

This chain uses TRBV28 with TRBJ1-3, with a tentative D call TRBD1 (5 bases). CDR3 length equals 16 residues. V lost 0 bases and J 4 bases, leaving 13 bases between the germline ends. The germline CDR1 and CDR2 sequences are MDHEN and SYDVKM. The CDR3 nucleotides are TGTGCCAGCAGTTTATGGCAGGGTTTTGGAGGAAACACCATATATTTT. Amino acids: CASSLWQGFGGNTIYF.

This chain links TRBV6-5 with TRBJ1-1, with 9 bases identical to TRBD1. J was trimmed by 5 bases and V by 6 bases; bases with no gene match: 4. CDR3 size: 13 residues. Germline V CDR1 and CDR2: MNHEY, SVGAGI. CDR3: CASRVGTGTEAFF. CDR3 bases: TGTGCCAGCAGGGTCGGGACAGGGACTGAAGCTTTCTTT.

The chain has TRBV9 and TRBJ2-1; TRBD2 matches at 9 bases. The V segment lost 4 bases and the J segment 0 bases; nucleotides outside the gene matches: 5. From germline, CDR1 is SGDLS and CDR2 YYNGEE. The CDR3 is made up of 16 amino acids. CDR3 region: CASSPISGGSYNEQFF. Here the CDR3 DNA reads TGTGCCAGCAGCCCGATTAGCGGGGGCTCCTACAATGAGCAGTTCTTC.

The V call is TRBV28, the J call TRBJ2-7, with 9 positions matching TRBD1. Trimming removed 1 base from V and 3 bases from J; junction bases left unmatched: 4. Germline V CDR1 and CDR2: MDHEN, SYDVKM. The CDR3 sequence is 15 residues long. The CDR3 sequence: CASSLSPTGGYEQYF. The DNA for the CDR3 is TGTGCCAGCAGTTTATCTCCGACAGGGGGCTACGAGCAGTACTTC.

This clone was counted only a few times. This chain uses TRBV18 with TRBJ2-7; perhaps TRBD1 as D (6 bases). Germline V gene data show CDR1 as KGHSH and CDR2 as LQKENI. The V end lost 3 bases, the J end lost 0 bases, and 12 bases lay between the germline ends. The CDR3 runs to 15 residues. For the CDR3, the DNA is TGTGCCAGCTCACCGGGGGCCCCCACCTCCTACGAGCAGTACTTC. Residues: CASSPGAPTSYEQYF.

This chain links TRBV29-1 with TRBJ1-4; TRBD1 matches at 7 bases. The V gene's germline CDR1 is SQVTM and CDR2 ANQGSEA. This CDR3 has 14 amino acids. V shed 6 bases, J shed 4 bases, and the junction held 8 bases outside the gene matches. The CDR3 nucleotides are TGCAGCGTGGCAGACAGGGAACATAATGAAAAACTGTTTTTT. This codes for CSVADREHNEKLFF.